The rows below give T cell receptor beta chains drawn from one sample of a study of shared clonotypes between healthy human individuals. Profiled with immunoSEQ multiplex PCR; TCRdb holds only in-frame clones, not every one. The sample has about 230,000 clones, 65% seen once. Sample: memory CD4+ T cells sorted from blood. All receptors come from a man aged 25-45 years in good health. CDR3s include the opening cysteine and the closing phenylalanine or tryptophan. A D gene is named only where the DNA matches it firmly. Clone size is shown for a subset of rows, as once, few, many or a class of expanded clone.

v_gene,j_gene,abundance,d_gene,CDR3nt,CDR3aa
TRBV6-1,TRBJ1-4,-,-,TGTGCCAGCAGTGGGGCGCTGTTGGCTAATGAAAAACTGTTTTTT,CASSGALLANEKLFF
TRBV7-3,TRBJ1-2,-,-,TGTGCCAGCAGCTTGGATACAGGAACCTATGGCTACACCTTC,CASSLDTGTYGYTF
TRBV11-3,TRBJ2-1,once,TRBD1,TGTGCCAGCAGCTTAGAGGGGGACAGGGGAGCCAATGAGCAGTTCTTC,CASSLEGDRGANEQFF
TRBV6-1,TRBJ2-7,-,-,TGTGCCAGCAGGACGCTTAGGGGTCTGGGTTACGAGCAGTACTTC,CASRTLRGLGYEQYF
TRBV28,TRBJ2-5,-,TRBD2,TGTGCCAGCAGTCCCACTGTGGGAGGGATGGAGACCCAGTACTTC,CASSPTVGGMETQYF
TRBV28,TRBJ2-1,-,TRBD1,TGTGCCAGCAGTTTATGGGGACAGGGCCCCAATGAGCAGTTCTTC,CASSLWGQGPNEQFF
TRBV29-1,TRBJ2-1,-,-,TGCAGCGTCGAGGCATACCTTGACAATGAGCAGTTCTTC,CSVEAYLDNEQFF
TRBV11-2,TRBJ2-7,-,TRBD2,TGTGCCAGCAGTTTAGCGGGAGCGTTCTACGAGCAGTACTTC,CASSLAGAFYEQYF
TRBV2,TRBJ2-7,few,TRBD2,TGTGCCAGCAGCCGCCAACTAGCGAGTTCCTACGAGCAGTACTTC,CASSRQLASSYEQYF
TRBV5-6,TRBJ2-7,few,TRBD1,TGTGCCAGCAGCTTGGCCGCGGGACAGGTTAACTACGAGCAGTACTTC,CASSLAAGQVNYEQYF
TRBV7-6,TRBJ1-2,-,-,TGTGCCAGCAGCTTAGGTGGGCCGAACTATGGCTACACCTTC,CASSLGGPNYGYTF
TRBV2,TRBJ2-1,-,-,TGTGCCAGCAGCAGAAGCGCCCTGACCCTAGAACGGGGGAATGAGCAGTTCTTC,CASSRSALTLERGNEQFF
TRBV6-5,TRBJ1-2,-,TRBD1,TGTGCCAGCAGTATAAGGGGACAGGGGGCATGGGGCTACACCTTC,CASSIRGQGAWGYTF
TRBV9,TRBJ2-1,few,TRBD2,TGTGCCAGCAGCCCGAGGACTAGCGGGGCAGAGCAGTTCTTC,CASSPRTSGAEQFF
TRBV6-5,TRBJ2-1,-,TRBD2,TGTGCCAGCAGTTACTCCCCTAGCGGGAGAGCTGATGAGCAGTTCTTC,CASSYSPSGRADEQFF
TRBV7-3,TRBJ2-6,-,-,TGTGCCAGCAGCTTATCGGGGCCTGGGGCCAACGTCCTGACTTTC,CASSLSGPGANVLTF
TRBV6-1,TRBJ2-1,once,TRBD2,TGTGCCAGCAGTGAAATCGGGACTAGTTACAATGAGCAGTTCTTC,CASSEIGTSYNEQFF
TRBV7-2,TRBJ2-3,once,-,TGTGCCAGCAGCTTTCTAAGGGGCGGGGGCACAGATACGCAGTATTTT,CASSFLRGGGTDTQYF